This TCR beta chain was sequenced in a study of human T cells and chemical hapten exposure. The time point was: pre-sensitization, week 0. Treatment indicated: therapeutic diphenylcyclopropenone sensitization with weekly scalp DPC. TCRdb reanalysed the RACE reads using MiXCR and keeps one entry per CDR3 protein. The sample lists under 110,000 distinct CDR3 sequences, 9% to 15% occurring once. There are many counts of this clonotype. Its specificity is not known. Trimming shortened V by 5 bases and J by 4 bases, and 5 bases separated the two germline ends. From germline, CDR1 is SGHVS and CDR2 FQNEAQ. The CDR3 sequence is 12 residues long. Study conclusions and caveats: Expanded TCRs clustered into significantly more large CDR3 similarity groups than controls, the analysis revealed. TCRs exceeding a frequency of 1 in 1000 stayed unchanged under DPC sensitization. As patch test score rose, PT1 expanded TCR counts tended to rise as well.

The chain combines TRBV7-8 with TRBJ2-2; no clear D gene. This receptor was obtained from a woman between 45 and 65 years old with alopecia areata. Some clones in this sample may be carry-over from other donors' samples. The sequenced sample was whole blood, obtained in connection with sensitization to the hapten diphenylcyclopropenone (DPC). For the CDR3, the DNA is TGTGCCAGCAGCCCCACCACCGGGGAGCTGTTTTTT. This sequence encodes CASSPTTGELFF.